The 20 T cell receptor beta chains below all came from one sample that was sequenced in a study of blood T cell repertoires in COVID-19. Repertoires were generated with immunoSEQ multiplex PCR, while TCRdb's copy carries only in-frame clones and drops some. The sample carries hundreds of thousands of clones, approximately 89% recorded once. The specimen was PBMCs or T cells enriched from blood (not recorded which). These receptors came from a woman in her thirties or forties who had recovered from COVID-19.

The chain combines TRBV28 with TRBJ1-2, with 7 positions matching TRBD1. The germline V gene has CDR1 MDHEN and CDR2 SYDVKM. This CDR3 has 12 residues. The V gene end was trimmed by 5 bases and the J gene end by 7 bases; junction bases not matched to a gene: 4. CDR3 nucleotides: TGTGCCAGCAGTGACAGGGTCTCTGGCTACACCTTC. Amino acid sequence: CASSDRVSGYTF.

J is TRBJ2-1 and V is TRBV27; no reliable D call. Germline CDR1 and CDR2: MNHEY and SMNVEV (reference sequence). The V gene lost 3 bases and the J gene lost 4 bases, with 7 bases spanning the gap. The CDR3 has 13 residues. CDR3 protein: CASSLAGYNEQFF. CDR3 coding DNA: TGTGCCAGCAGTTTGGCCGGGTACAATGAGCAGTTCTTC.

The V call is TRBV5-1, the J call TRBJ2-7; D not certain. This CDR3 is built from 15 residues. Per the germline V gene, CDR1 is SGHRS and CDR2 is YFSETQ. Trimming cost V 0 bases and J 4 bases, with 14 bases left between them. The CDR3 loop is CASSLGAIPIYEQYF. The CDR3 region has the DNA TGCGCCAGCAGCTTGGGGGCGATACCAATTTACGAGCAGTACTTC.

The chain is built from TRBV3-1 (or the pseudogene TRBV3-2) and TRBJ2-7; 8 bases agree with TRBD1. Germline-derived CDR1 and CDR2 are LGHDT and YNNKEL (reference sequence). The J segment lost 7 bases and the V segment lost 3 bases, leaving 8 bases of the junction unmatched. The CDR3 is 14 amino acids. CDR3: CASSQRTGMEEQYF. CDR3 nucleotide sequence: TGTGCCAGCAGCCAGCGGACAGGGATGGAGGAGCAGTACTTC.

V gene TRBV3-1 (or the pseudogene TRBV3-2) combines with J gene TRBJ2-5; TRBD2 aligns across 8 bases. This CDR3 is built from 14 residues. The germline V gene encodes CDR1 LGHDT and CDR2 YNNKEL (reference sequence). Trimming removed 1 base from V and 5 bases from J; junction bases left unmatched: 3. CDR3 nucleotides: TGTGCCAGCAGCCAAGTGTCGGGGGGGGAGACCCAGTACTTC. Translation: CASSQVSGGETQYF.

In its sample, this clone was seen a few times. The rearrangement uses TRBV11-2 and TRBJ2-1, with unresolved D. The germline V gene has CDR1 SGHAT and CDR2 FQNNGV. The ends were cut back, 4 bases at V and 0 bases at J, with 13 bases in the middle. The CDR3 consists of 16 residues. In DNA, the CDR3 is TGTGCCAGCAGCTCCCTAGAAGGCGACTCCTACAATGAGCAGTTCTTC. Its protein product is CASSSLEGDSYNEQFF. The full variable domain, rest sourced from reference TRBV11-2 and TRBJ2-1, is EAGVAQSPRYKIIEKRQSVAFWCNPISGHATLYWYQQILGQGPKLLIQFQNNGVVDDSQLPKDRFSAERLKGVDSTLKIQPAKLEDSAVYLCASSSLEGDSYNEQFFGPGTRLTVL.

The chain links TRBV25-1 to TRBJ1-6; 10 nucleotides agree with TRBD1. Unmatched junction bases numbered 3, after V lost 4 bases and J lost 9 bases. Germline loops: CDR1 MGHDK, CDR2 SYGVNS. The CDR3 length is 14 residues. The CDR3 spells CASSVTGGGSPLHF. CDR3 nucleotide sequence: TGTGCCAGCAGTGTGACAGGGGGCGGTTCACCCCTCCACTTT. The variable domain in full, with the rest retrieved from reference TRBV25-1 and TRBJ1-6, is EADIYQTPRYLVIGTGKKITLECSQTMGHDKMYWYQQDPGMELHLIHYSYGVNSTEKGDLSSESTVSRIRTEHFPLTLESARPSHTSQYLCASSVTGGGSPLHFGNGTRLTVT.

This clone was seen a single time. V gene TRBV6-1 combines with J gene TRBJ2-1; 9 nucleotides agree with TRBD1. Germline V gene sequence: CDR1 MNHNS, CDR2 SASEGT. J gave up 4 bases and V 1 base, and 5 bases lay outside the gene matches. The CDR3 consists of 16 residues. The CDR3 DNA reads TGTGCCAGCAGTGAAGGTGGACAGGGGCGGTACAATGAGCAGTTCTTC. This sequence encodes CASSEGGQGRYNEQFF.

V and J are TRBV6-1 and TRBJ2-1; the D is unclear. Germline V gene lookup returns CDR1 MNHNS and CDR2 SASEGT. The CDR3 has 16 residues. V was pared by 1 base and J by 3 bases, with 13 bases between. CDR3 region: CASSEGGGPNYNEQFF. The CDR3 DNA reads TGTGCCAGCAGTGAAGGCGGCGGCCCTAACTACAATGAGCAGTTCTTC.

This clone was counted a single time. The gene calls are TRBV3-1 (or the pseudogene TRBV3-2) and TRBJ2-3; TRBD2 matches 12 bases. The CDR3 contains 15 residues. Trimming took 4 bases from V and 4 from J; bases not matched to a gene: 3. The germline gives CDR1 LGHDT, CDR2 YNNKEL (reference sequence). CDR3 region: CASSLGLAGSDTQYF. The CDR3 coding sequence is TGTGCCAGCAGCCTCGGACTAGCGGGATCAGATACGCAGTATTTT.

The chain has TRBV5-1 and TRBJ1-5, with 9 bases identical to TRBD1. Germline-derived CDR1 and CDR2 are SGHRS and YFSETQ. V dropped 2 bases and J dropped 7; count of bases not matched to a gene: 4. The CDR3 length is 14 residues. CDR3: CASSLRTGEQPQHF. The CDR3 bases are TGCGCCAGCAGCTTACGGACAGGGGAACAGCCCCAGCATTTT.

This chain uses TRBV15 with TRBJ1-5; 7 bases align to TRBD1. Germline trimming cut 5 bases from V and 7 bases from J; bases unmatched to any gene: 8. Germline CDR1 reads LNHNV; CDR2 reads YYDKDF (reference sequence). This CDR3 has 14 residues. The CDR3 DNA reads TGTGCCACCAGCTTTCGACAGGGTGGCCAGCCCCAGCATTTT. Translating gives CATSFRQGGQPQHF.

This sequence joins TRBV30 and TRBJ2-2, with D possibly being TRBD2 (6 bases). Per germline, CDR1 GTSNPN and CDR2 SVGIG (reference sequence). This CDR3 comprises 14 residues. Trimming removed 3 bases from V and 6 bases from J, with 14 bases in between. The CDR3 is CAWRTRGAPGELFF. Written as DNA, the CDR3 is TGTGCCTGGAGGACTAGAGGTGCTCCCGGGGAGCTGTTTTTT. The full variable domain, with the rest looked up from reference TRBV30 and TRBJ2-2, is SQTIHQWPATLVQPVGSPLSLECTVEGTSNPNLYWYRQAAGRGLQLLFYSVGIGQISSEVPQNLSASRPQDRQFILSSKKLLLSDSGFYLCAWRTRGAPGELFFGEGSRLTVL.

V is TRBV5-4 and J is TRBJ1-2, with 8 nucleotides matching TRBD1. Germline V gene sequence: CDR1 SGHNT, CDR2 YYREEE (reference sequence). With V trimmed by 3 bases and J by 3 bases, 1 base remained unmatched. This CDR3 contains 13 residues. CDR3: CASSSDRDYGYTF. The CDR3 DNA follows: TGTGCCAGCAGCTCGGACAGGGACTATGGCTACACCTTC.

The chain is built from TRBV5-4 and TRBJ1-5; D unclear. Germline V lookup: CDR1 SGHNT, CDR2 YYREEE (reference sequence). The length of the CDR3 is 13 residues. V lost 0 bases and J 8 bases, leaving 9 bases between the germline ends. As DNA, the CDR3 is TGTGCCAGCAGCTTGGCCGGTAGTGAGCCCCAGCATTTT. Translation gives CASSLAGSEPQHF.

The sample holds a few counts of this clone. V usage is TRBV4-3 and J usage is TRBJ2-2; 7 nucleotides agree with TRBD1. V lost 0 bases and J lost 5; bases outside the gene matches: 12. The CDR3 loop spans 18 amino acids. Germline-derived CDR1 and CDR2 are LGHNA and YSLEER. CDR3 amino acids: CASSQEKGAGGGTGELFF. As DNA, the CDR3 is TGCGCCAGCAGCCAAGAGAAGGGGGCAGGGGGTGGAACCGGGGAGCTGTTTTTT.

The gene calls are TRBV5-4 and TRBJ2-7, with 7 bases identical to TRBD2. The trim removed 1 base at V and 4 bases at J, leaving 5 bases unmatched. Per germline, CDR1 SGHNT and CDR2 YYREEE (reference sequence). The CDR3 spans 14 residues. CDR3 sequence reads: CASSLSGLTYEQYF. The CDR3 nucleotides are TGTGCCAGCAGCTTGTCGGGACTAACATACGAGCAGTACTTC. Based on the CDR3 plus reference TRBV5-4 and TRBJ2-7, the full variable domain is ETGVTQSPTHLIKTRGQQVTLRCSSQSGHNTVSWYQQALGQGPQFIFQYYREEENGRGNFPPRFSGLQFPNYSSELNVNALELDDSALYLCASSLSGLTYEQYFGPGTRLTVT.

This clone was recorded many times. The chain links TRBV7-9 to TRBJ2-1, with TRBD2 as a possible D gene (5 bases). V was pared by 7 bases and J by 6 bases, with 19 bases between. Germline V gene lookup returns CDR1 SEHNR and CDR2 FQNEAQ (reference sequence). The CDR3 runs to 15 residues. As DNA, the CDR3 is TGTGCCAGCACCCCAACCCCAGAGCGGTCCAATGAGCAGTTCTTC. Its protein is CASTPTPERSNEQFF.

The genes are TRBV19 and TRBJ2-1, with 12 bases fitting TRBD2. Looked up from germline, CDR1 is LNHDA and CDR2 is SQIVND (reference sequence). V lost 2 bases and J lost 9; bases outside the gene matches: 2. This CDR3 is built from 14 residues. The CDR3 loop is CASSITSGRSEQFF. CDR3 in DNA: TGTGCCAGTAGTATAACTAGCGGGAGGTCTGAGCAGTTCTTC.

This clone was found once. The CDR3 DNA is TGTGCCAGTAGTACAGGACAGGGACACTATGGCTACACCTTC. The encoded protein is CASSTGQGHYGYTF. The rearrangement uses TRBV19 and TRBJ1-2; 8 nucleotides align to TRBD1. The J segment lost 3 bases and the V segment lost 4 bases, leaving 4 bases of the junction unmatched. This CDR3 is 14 amino acids long. Germline V gene data show CDR1 as LNHDA and CDR2 as SQIVND (reference sequence).